This T cell receptor beta chain stems from a study of OX40 agonist ivuxolimab in advanced cancers. Regarding the study in general: The costimulatory receptor OX40 (CD134) was targeted by ivuxolimab, a fully human IgG2 agonistic monoclonal antibody. Intravenous ivuxolimab was administered to patients every 2 weeks at six dose levels: 0.01, 0.1, 0.3, 1.5, 3 and 10 mg/kg. Of the 50 or so patients in dose escalation, about 20 had hepatocellular carcinoma, some 15 had melanoma, 9 had renal cell carcinoma and 9 had head and neck cancer. In the dose-escalation cohort, roughly 80% of patients were male, and the mean age was roughly 60 years, with a range of roughly 20 to 80. Patients were allowed to have had prior anti-PD-1, anti-PD-L1 or anti-CTLA-4 therapy, and approximately 40% of the dose-escalation patients had been treated with checkpoint inhibitors. Partial responses were achieved by three dose-escalation patients, of whom one had hepatocellular carcinoma and two had cutaneous melanoma. Peripheral TCRbeta sequencing was intended to test whether TCR sequence diversity was altered and clonal T-cell expansion was caused by ivuxolimab. The paper describes the monotherapy dose-escalation part (N ≈ 50 patients) of the phase I trial of ivuxolimab. Findings and caveats that apply to the study as a whole: Clonal expansion of both CD4+ and CD8+ blood T cells was observed from baseline to week 6 at doses 0.1 to 3.0 mg/kg. After ivuxolimab, expanded clones were on average more numerous among CD8+ T cells than among CD4+ T cells. In the 0.1-3.0 mg/kg groups, partial responders were among the patients with the lowest normalized peripheral clonal expansion, particularly in CD8+ T cells. Antigen specificity was not determined for the clonally expanded peripheral T cells. Low levels of normalized T-cell clonal expansion were also shown by some nonresponding patients.

The trial excluded patients who had a history of autoimmune disease or were on systemic immunosuppression. In every dose cohort, peripheral blood was drawn for TCR sequencing at baseline, cycle 4 day 1, and cycle 7 day 1. Samples came from an open-label, multicenter, first-in-human phase I dose-escalation trial of ivuxolimab. The trial enrolled adults with locally advanced or metastatic head and neck squamous cell, hepatocellular, melanoma or renal cell carcinoma. Before TCR sequencing, CD4+ and CD8+ T cells were separately sorted from peripheral blood. For sequencing of the TCRbeta CDR3 region, genomic DNA was extracted from the sorted cells. TCRbeta CDR3 regions were sequenced using the immunoSEQ Assay. Held by TCRdb, this immuneACCESS table contains in-frame sequences only and omits some clones. Under half of the omission traces to an unresolved V gene where checked; the cause of the rest is unknown. The table for this sample lists roughly 76,000 clones; 85% to 90% of them were counted only once. The top ten hold nearly 8% of the sample.

For CDR1 and CDR2, the germline V gene (reference sequence) lists MNHNY and SVGAGI. Germline trimming amounts to 8 bases on V and 0 bases on J, with 6 as the count of junction bases outside the gene matches. The CDR3 has 14 amino acids, counting the end cysteine and phenylalanine. Only CDR3 DNA remains: 42 bases, in frame from the first base. As to this clone: Its antigen specificity is not known. Qualities for individual bases were not recorded, and no much larger clone is one base off.

The source material was CD4+ or CD8+ T cells sorted from blood, sampled in a trial of the OX40 agonist ivuxolimab. The receptor comes from an adult with an advanced solid tumor such as melanoma, head and neck, liver or kidney cancer. The chain couples TRBV6-6 to TRBJ2-7, with 8 middle bases fitting TRBD2. The CDR3 here reads CASGESGSSYEQYF. The nucleotide sequence is TGTGCCAGCGGAGAAAGCGGGAGCTCCTACGAGCAGTACTTC.